A selection of T cell receptor beta chains follows, all from one sample in a study of CD8 T cells in Susac syndrome. TCRdb itself ran the immunoSEQ multiplex PCR reads through MiXCR, one entry per CDR3 protein. The sample has around 180,000 distinct CDR3 sequences; 90% to 95% are singletons. The sequenced material came from CD4+ T cells from PBMCs. The receptor source for this set is a human donor with multiple sclerosis. The CDR3 runs from the conserved cysteine through the conserved F or W. Each record gives: D gene, J gene, V gene, clone size, CDR3 protein, CDR3 DNA. A D gene is named only where the DNA matches it firmly. Clone size, where shown, is once, few, many, or a class for clones that have expanded.

NA	TRBJ1-1	TRBV29-1	NA	CSAGTNSNTEAFF	TGCAGCGCCGGGACAAACTCGAACACTGAAGCTTTCTTT
NA	TRBJ2-1	TRBV7-6	NA	CASSLMTASSYNEQFF	TGTGCCAGCAGCTTAATGACAGCGAGCTCCTACAATGAGCAGTTCTTC
NA	TRBJ2-7	TRBV5-1	NA	CASSSTHTNEQYF	TGCGCCAGCAGCTCGACCCATACGAACGAGCAGTACTTC
NA	TRBJ2-3	TRBV3-1	NA	CASSQDPSTDTQYF	TGTGCCAGCAGCCAAGACCCATCAACAGATACGCAGTATTTT
TRBD2	TRBJ2-1	TRBV7-2	NA	CASSLRGGAHNEQFF	TGTGCCAGCAGCTTACGCGGGGGGGCCCACAATGAGCAGTTCTTC
NA	TRBJ2-7	TRBV11-2	NA	CASSLGRGPQYF	TGTGCCAGCAGCTTAGGACGGGGTCCTCAGTACTTC
TRBD2	TRBJ2-5	TRBV20-1	NA	CSARVAGLATETQYF	TGCAGTGCTAGAGTAGCAGGACTAGCAACAGAGACCCAGTACTTC
TRBD1	TRBJ1-1	TRBV29-1	once	CSVARQGGRTEAFF	TGCAGCGTCGCTAGACAAGGGGGCCGGACTGAAGCTTTCTTT
TRBD2	TRBJ2-5	TRBV3-1	NA	CASSQEVPSGGASQYF	TGTGCCAGCAGCCAAGAAGTCCCTAGCGGGGGGGCGTCCCAGTACTTC
NA	TRBJ2-2	TRBV20-1	NA	CSALEGAVNTGELFF	TGCAGTGCCCTGGAAGGGGCTGTGAACACCGGGGAGCTGTTTTTT